This T cell receptor beta chain was obtained from a study of control samples from healthy donors and cancer patients. TCRdb's copy holds only in-frame clones and misses some; the assay was immunoSEQ multiplex PCR. In the table there are some 150,000 clones, nearly 95% of which are singletons. This sequence originates from a man between 50 and 59 years old in good health. Specimen: blood.

The CDR3 protein is CASRADGMNTEAFF. CDR3 sequence (DNA): TGTGCCAGCAGGGCGGACGGGATGAACACTGAAGCTTTCTTT. The chain joins TRBV2 to TRBJ1-1; D is undetermined. The germline V and J ends were trimmed by 6 bases and 0 bases, with 11 bases remaining between them. This CDR3 has 14 residues. CDR1 and CDR2 from the germline V gene are SNHLY and FYNNEI.